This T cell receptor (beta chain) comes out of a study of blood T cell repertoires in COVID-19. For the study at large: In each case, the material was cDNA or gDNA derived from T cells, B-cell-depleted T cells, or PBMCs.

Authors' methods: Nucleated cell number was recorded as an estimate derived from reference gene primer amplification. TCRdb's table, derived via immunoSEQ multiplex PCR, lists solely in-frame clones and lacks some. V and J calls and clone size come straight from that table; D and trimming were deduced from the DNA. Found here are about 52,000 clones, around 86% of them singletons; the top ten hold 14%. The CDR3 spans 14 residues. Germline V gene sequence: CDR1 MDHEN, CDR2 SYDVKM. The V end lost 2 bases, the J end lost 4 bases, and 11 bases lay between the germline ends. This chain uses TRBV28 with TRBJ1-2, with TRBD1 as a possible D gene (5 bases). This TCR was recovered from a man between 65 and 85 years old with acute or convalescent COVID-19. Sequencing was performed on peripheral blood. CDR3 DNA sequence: TGTGCCAGCAGTTTACCAGGGCTTTCCTATGGCTACACCTTC. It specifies CASSLPGLSYGYTF.